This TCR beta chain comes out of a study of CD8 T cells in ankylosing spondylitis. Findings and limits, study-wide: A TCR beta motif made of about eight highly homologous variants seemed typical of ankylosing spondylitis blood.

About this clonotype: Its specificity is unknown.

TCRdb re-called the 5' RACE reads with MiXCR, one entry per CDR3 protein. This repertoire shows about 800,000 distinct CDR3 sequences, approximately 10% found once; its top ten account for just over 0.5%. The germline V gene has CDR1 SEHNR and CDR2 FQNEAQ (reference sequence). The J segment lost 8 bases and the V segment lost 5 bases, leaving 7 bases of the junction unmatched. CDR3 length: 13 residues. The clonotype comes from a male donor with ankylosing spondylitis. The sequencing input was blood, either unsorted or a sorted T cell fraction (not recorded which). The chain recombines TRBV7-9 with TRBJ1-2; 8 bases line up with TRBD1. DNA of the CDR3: TGTGCCAGCAGCCACGGACAGGGAGAAGGCTACACCTTC. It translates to CASSHGQGEGYTF.